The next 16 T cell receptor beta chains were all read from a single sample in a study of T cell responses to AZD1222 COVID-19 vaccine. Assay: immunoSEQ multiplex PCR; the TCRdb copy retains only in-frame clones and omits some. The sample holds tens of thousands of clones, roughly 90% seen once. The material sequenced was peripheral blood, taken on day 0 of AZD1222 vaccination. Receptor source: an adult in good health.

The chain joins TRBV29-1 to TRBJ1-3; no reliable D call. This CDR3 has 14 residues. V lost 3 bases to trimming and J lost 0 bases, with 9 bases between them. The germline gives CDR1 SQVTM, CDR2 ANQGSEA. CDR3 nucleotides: TGCAGCGTTGATAAGTCAGCCTCTGGAAACACCATATATTTT. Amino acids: CSVDKSASGNTIYF.

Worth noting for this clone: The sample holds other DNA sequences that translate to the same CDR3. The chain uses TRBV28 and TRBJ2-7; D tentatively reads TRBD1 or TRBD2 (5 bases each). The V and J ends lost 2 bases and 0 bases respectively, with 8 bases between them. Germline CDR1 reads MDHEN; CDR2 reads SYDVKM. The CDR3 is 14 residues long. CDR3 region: CASSLGAGSYEQYF. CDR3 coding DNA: TGTGCCAGCAGTTTAGGGGCGGGCTCCTACGAGCAGTACTTC.

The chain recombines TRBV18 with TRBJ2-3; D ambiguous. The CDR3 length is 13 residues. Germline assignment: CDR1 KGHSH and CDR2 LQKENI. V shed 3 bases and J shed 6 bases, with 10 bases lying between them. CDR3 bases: TGTGCCAGCTCACCCCCCCACGGGGATACGCAGTATTTT. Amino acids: CASSPPHGDTQYF.

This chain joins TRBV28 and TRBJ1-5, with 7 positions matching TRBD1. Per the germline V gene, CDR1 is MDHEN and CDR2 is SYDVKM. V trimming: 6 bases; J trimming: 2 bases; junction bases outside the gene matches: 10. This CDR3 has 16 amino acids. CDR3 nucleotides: TGTGCCAGCAGCTCCCAGACCGGGACAGGCAATCAGCCCCAGCATTTT. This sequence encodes CASSSQTGTGNQPQHF. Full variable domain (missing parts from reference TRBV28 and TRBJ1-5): DVKVTQSSRYLVKRTGEKVFLECVQDMDHENMFWYRQDPGLGLRLIYFSYDVKMKEKGDIPEGYSVSREKKERFSLILESASTNQTSMYLCASSSQTGTGNQPQHFGDGTRLSIL.

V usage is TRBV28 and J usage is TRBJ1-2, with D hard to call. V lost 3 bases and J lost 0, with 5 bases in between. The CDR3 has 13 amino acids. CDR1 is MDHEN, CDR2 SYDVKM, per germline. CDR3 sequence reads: CASSLTANYGYTF. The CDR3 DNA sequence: TGTGCCAGCAGTTTGACGGCTAACTATGGCTACACCTTC.

The CDR3 region has the DNA TGTGCCAGCAGTCCCCTCTGGAGACCCGGAAACACCATATATTTT. Translating it yields CASSPLWRPGNTIYF. The J gene is TRBJ1-3, the V gene TRBV27; no clear D gene. The CDR3 is 15 amino acids. Germline CDR1 and CDR2: MNHEY and SMNVEV (reference sequence). V dropped 5 bases and J dropped 4 bases, with 15 bases sitting between them.

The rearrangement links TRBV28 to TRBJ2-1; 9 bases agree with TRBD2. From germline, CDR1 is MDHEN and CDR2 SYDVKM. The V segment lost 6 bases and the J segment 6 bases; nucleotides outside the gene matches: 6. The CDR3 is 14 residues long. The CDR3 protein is CASRASSGINEQFF. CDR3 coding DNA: TGTGCCAGCAGGGCATCTAGCGGGATCAATGAGCAGTTCTTC. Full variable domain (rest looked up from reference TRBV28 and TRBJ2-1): DVKVTQSSRYLVKRTGEKVFLECVQDMDHENMFWYRQDPGLGLRLIYFSYDVKMKEKGDIPEGYSVSREKKERFSLILESASTNQTSMYLCASRASSGINEQFFGPGTRLTVL.

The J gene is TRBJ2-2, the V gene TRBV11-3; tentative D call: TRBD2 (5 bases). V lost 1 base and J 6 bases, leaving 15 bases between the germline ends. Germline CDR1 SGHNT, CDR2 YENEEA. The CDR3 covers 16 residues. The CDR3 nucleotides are TGTGCCAGCAGCTTAGGTTCTGGGCTCGGGGCCGGGGAGCTGTTTTTT. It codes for CASSLGSGLGAGELFF.

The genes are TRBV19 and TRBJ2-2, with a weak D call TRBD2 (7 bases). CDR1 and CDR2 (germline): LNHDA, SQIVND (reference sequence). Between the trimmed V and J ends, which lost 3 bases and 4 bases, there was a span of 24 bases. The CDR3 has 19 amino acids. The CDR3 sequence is CASSIPGVGRGSATGELFF. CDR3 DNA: TGTGCCAGTAGTATCCCCGGGGTGGGGAGGGGGTCGGCCACCGGGGAGCTGTTTTTT. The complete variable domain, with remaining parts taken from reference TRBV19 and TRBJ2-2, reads DGGITQSPKYLFRKEGQNVTLSCEQNLNHDAMYWYRQDPGQGLRLIYYSQIVNDFQKGDIAEGYSVSREKKESFPLTVTSAQKNPTAFYLCASSIPGVGRGSATGELFFGEGSRLTVL.

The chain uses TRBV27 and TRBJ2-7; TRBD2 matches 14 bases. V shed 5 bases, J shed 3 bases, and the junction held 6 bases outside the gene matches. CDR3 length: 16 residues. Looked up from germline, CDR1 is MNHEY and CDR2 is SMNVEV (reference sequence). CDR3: CASSQSGTSGSYEQYF. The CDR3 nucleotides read TGTGCCAGCAGTCAATCCGGGACTAGCGGGAGCTACGAGCAGTACTTC.

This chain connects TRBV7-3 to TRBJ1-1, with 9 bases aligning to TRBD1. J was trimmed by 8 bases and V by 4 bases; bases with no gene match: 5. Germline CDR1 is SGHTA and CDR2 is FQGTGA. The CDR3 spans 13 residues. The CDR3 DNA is TGTGCCAGCAGCTCATGGGGACAGGGAGAAGCTTTCTTT. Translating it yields CASSSWGQGEAFF.

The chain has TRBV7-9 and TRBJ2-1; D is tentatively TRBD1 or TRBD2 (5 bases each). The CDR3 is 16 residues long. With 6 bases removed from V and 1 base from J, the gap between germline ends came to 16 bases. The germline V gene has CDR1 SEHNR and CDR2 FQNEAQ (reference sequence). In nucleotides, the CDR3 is TGTGCCAGCAGGTGGGACCTGTCGGAGTCCTACAATGAGCAGTTCTTC. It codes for CASRWDLSESYNEQFF.

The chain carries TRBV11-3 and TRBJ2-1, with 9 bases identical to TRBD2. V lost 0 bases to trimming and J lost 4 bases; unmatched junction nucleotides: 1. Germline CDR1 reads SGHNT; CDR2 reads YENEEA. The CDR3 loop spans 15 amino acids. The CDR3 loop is CASSLEAGGYNEQFF. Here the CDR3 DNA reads TGTGCCAGCAGCTTAGAGGCGGGAGGGTACAATGAGCAGTTCTTC.

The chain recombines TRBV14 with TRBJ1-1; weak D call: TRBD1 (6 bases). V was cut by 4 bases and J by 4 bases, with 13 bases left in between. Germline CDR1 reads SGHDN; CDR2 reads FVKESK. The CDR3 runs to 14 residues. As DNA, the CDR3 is TGTGCCAGCAGCCCTTGGGGGGCGTCCACTGAAGCTTTCTTT. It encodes CASSPWGASTEAFF.

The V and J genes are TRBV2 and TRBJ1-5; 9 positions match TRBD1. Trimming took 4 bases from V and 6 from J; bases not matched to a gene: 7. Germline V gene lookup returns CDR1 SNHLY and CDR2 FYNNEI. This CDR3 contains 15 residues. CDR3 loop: CASSGATGGGQPQHF. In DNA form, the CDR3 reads TGTGCCAGCAGTGGGGCCACAGGGGGCGGTCAGCCCCAGCATTTT. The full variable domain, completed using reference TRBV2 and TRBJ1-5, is EPEVTQTPSHQVTQMGQEVILRCVPISNHLYFYWYRQILGQKVEFLVSFYNNEISEKSEIFDDQFSVERPDGSNFTLKIRSTKLEDSAMYFCASSGATGGGQPQHFGDGTRLSIL.

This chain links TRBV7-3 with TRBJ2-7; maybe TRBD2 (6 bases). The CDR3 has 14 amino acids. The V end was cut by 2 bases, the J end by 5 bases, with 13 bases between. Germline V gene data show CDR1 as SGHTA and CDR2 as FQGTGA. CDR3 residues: CASSLGWGGDEQYF. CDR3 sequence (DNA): TGTGCCAGCAGCTTAGGCTGGGGCGGGGACGAGCAGTACTTC.